Here is one TCR beta chain with its context. A second PCR of 7 to 11 cycles used a sample-barcoded 5' primer and a J-beta primer mix. In TCRdb, the 5' RACE reads were re-called with MiXCR into one record per CDR3 protein. Of roughly 800,000 distinct CDR3 sequences in the sample, 55% to 70% were seen once. The data originate from a study of blood T cells in healthy people across ages. Germline CDR1 reads ENHRY; CDR2 reads SYGVKD. The CDR3 extends over 13 amino acids. The chain couples TRBV10-3 to TRBJ2-5; D gene unclear. The closer fit of TRBJ2-7 to the DNA end suggests the J call may be wrong. The TCR comes from a man aged 25 to 40 in good health. Input material: blood. CDR3 sequence: CAISELGLGEQYF. The CDR3 nucleotides read TGTGCCATCAGTGAGTTGGGTCTCGGCGAGCAGTACTTC.